This T cell receptor beta chain is from a study of cytomegalovirus exposure and HLA in healthy donors. PCR amplification relied on 60 Vbeta primers (plus 13 Jbeta primers). Repertoires were generated with immunoSEQ multiplex PCR, while TCRdb's copy carries only in-frame clones and drops some. The table shows about 120,000 clones, with 70% to 80% occurring only once. Trimming shortened V by 4 bases and J by 0 bases, and 15 bases separated the two germline ends. Germline V gene data show CDR1 as MNHEY and CDR2 as SVGAGI. The CDR3 is 16 residues long. This clone was observed a few times. This chain links TRBV6-5 with TRBJ1-2; no reliable D call. Specimen: PBMCs. This receptor was taken from a human donor in good health. The CDR3 protein is CASSSHAGSSNYGYTF. The CDR3 bases are TGTGCCAGCAGTTCACATGCAGGCTCTTCTAACTATGGCTACACCTTC.